This is a list of T cell receptor beta chains from one sample in a study of Graves' ophthalmopathy and Graves' hyperthyroidism. TCRdb used MiXCR to reprocess the multiplex PCR reads, holding one entry per CDR3 protein. Of about 390,000 distinct CDR3 sequences listed, about 18% are singletons. Sequencing was carried out using peripheral blood. Source of these receptors: an adult woman with stable Graves' hyperthyroidism. The CDR3 runs from the conserved cysteine through the conserved F or W. A D gene is named only where the DNA matches it firmly. Clone sizes are given selectively: once, few, many, or a class where the clone is expanded.

clone_size: few
d_call: NA
v_call: TRBV2
j_call: TRBJ2-5
cdr3_nt: TGTGCCAGACAGACAGGTGGAAAGACCCAGTACTTC
cdr3_aa: CARQTGGKTQYF

clone_size: many
d_call: NA
v_call: TRBV28
j_call: TRBJ2-2
cdr3_nt: TGTGCCAGCAAGAACACCGGGGAGCTGTTTTTT
cdr3_aa: CASKNTGELFF

clone_size: many
d_call: NA
v_call: TRBV12-3/TRBV12-4
j_call: TRBJ2-7
cdr3_nt: TGTGCCAGCAGTTTTGGCAAAGCCTACGAGCAGTACTTC
cdr3_aa: CASSFGKAYEQYF

clone_size: many
d_call: NA
v_call: TRBV11-2
j_call: TRBJ2-7
cdr3_nt: TGTGCCAGCAGCTTAGGAGCCTCGCACGAGCAGTACTTC
cdr3_aa: CASSLGASHEQYF

clone_size: NA
d_call: NA
v_call: TRBV29-1
j_call: TRBJ2-7
cdr3_nt: TGCAGCGTTGAAGAGGGGCAGGGCCTCTCCTACGAGCAGTACTTC
cdr3_aa: CSVEEGQGLSYEQYF

clone_size: many
d_call: TRBD1
v_call: TRBV7-9
j_call: TRBJ2-7
cdr3_nt: TGTGCCAGCAGCCCAGGGGGTAACGAGCAGTACTTC
cdr3_aa: CASSPGGNEQYF

clone_size: few
d_call: NA
v_call: TRBV5-5
j_call: TRBJ2-2
cdr3_nt: TGTGCCGGCCGTCTAGCGAGCAACACCGGGGAGCTGTTTTTT
cdr3_aa: CAGRLASNTGELFF

clone_size: NA
d_call: NA
v_call: TRBV6-1
j_call: TRBJ2-7
cdr3_nt: TGTGCCAGCAGCTCACCGGCTGGCTCCTACGAGCAGTACTTC
cdr3_aa: CASSSPAGSYEQYF

clone_size: many
d_call: NA
v_call: TRBV6-2/TRBV6-3
j_call: TRBJ1-1
cdr3_nt: TGTGCCAGCAGCCAACAGGAACTCCCTGAAGCTTTCTTT
cdr3_aa: CASSQQELPEAFF

clone_size: many
d_call: NA
v_call: TRBV10-3
j_call: TRBJ2-5
cdr3_nt: TGTGCCATCGGAGCAGGGGAATTACAAGAGACCCAGTACTTC
cdr3_aa: CAIGAGELQETQYF

clone_size: many
d_call: TRBD1
v_call: TRBV19
j_call: TRBJ2-2
cdr3_nt: TGTGCCAGTAGTACGACAGGGACCGGGGAGCTGTTTTTT
cdr3_aa: CASSTTGTGELFF

clone_size: many
d_call: TRBD2
v_call: TRBV7-8
j_call: TRBJ2-4
cdr3_nt: TGTGCCAGCAGCTTCGGACTAGCGGTAGCCAAAAACATTCAGTACTTC
cdr3_aa: CASSFGLAVAKNIQYF

clone_size: NA
d_call: TRBD1
v_call: TRBV11-1
j_call: TRBJ2-5
cdr3_nt: TGTGCCAGCAGCAAAGTAACTGGGACAGGGGCCAGGGAGACCCAGTACTTC
cdr3_aa: CASSKVTGTGARETQYF

clone_size: many
d_call: NA
v_call: TRBV7-8
j_call: TRBJ2-2
cdr3_nt: TGTGCCAGCAGCTTAGGAGGGACGATAGGAACCGGGGAGCTGTTTTTT
cdr3_aa: CASSLGGTIGTGELFF

clone_size: many
d_call: NA
v_call: TRBV6-1
j_call: TRBJ2-3
cdr3_nt: TGTGCCAGCGAATGGAGGGATAGCACAGATACGCAGTATTTT
cdr3_aa: CASEWRDSTDTQYF

clone_size: many
d_call: NA
v_call: TRBV10-1
j_call: TRBJ1-5
cdr3_nt: TGCGCCAGCAGTGAGTTCTCCGAGCAGCCCCAGCATTTT
cdr3_aa: CASSEFSEQPQHF

clone_size: few
d_call: NA
v_call: TRBV11-2
j_call: TRBJ2-3
cdr3_nt: TGTGCCAGCAGCCAAAGGGACTTGACAGATACGCAGTATTTT
cdr3_aa: CASSQRDLTDTQYF

clone_size: many
d_call: TRBD2
v_call: TRBV20-1
j_call: TRBJ2-7
cdr3_nt: TGCAGTGCTAGAGCATACGCCGTAGCGGGAGAAGACGAGCAGTACTTC
cdr3_aa: CSARAYAVAGEDEQYF

clone_size: many
d_call: TRBD1
v_call: TRBV6-1
j_call: TRBJ2-5
cdr3_nt: TGTGCCAGCAGAAAAGACAGGGGCCAAGAGACCCAGTACTTC
cdr3_aa: CASRKDRGQETQYF

clone_size: many
d_call: TRBD1
v_call: TRBV7-9
j_call: TRBJ2-5
cdr3_nt: TGTGCCAGCAGCTACGCGACAGGGCCTATCCAAGAGACCCAGTACTTC
cdr3_aa: CASSYATGPIQETQYF